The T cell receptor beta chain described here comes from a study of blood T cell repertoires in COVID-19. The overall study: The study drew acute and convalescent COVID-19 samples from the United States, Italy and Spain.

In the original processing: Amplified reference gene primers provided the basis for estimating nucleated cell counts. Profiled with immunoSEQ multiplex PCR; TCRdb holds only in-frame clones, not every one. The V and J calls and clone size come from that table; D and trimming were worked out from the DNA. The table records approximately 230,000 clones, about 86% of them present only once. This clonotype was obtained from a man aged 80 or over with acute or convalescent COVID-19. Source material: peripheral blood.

This CDR3 reads CAITLPYPPGQSSYEQYF. The CDR3 DNA follows: TGTGCCATTACCCTACCCTACCCACCGGGACAGAGCTCCTACGAGCAGTACTTC. The chain is built from TRBV10-3 and TRBJ2-7, with 7 bases lining up with TRBD1. Germline trimming cut 9 bases from V and 0 bases from J; bases unmatched to any gene: 20. CDR1 and CDR2 (germline): ENHRY, SYGVKD. The CDR3 is 18 residues long.